A selection of T cell receptor beta chains follows, all from one sample in a study of immune evolution from preneoplasia to lung adenocarcinoma. Clones were read by immunoSEQ multiplex PCR, and TCRdb kept only the in-frame ones, dropping some. The table includes around 7,400 clones, around 75% detected once. The sample taken for sequencing was FFPE minimally invasive lung adenocarcinoma tissue. The origin of the receptors is a person aged 65 to 85 with lung adenocarcinoma. CDR3s include the opening cysteine and the closing phenylalanine or tryptophan. D genes are given only for firm matches. Size is omitted from some rows. Given values are once, few, many or a class for expanded clones.

J gene,clone size,D gene,V gene,CDR3 protein,CDR3 DNA
TRBJ1-2,NA,NA,TRBV20-1,CSARIGGGYTF,TGCAGTGCTAGAATAGGGGGTGGCTACACCTTC
TRBJ2-4,NA,NA,TRBV19,CASSVISLDIQYF,TGTGCCAGTAGTGTGATCAGTCTTGACATTCAGTACTTC
TRBJ2-1,NA,TRBD2,TRBV27,CASSYGAGGQYNEQFF,TGTGCCAGCAGTTATGGAGCGGGAGGGCAGTACAATGAGCAGTTCTTC
TRBJ2-3,NA,TRBD2,TRBV5-1,CASSPTSVGIGMSQYF,TGCGCCAGCAGCCCGACTAGCGTTGGGATCGGGATGTCGCAGTATTTT
TRBJ2-3,NA,NA,TRBV28,CASSSSGLGTADTQYF,TGTGCCAGCAGCTCATCTGGGCTTGGGACCGCAGATACGCAGTATTTT
TRBJ2-7,NA,NA,TRBV28,CASYGGSTYEQYF,TGTGCCAGCTACGGGGGCAGCACCTACGAGCAGTACTTC
TRBJ1-3,NA,NA,TRBV29-1,CSVGDRTSGNTIYF,TGCAGCGTCGGAGACAGGACCTCTGGAAACACCATATATTTT
TRBJ2-7,NA,NA,TRBV6-6,CASSYQKAYEQYF,TGTGCCAGCAGTTACCAGAAAGCCTACGAGCAGTACTTC
TRBJ2-7,few,TRBD1,TRBV30,CAWTGQGAYEQYF,TGTGCCTGGACGGGACAGGGGGCCTACGAGCAGTACTTC
TRBJ1-5,NA,NA,TRBV29-1,CSVGSATNQPQHF,TGCAGCGTTGGATCGGCGACCAATCAGCCCCAGCATTTT
TRBJ1-1,NA,TRBD1,TRBV7-8,CASSLEDRGRGTEAFF,TGTGCCAGCAGCTTAGAGGACAGGGGGCGGGGGACTGAAGCTTTCTTT
TRBJ2-7,NA,NA,TRBV29-1,CSVGTGFYEQYF,TGCAGCGTCGGTACAGGATTCTACGAGCAGTACTTC
TRBJ2-5,NA,TRBD1,TRBV5-1,CASSLEGTGKGETQYF,TGCGCCAGCAGCTTGGAGGGGACAGGGAAAGGAGAGACCCAGTACTTC
TRBJ1-1,NA,NA,TRBV6-5,CASRGDGEAFF,TGTGCCAGCCGAGGGGACGGTGAAGCTTTCTTT
TRBJ2-5,NA,TRBD1,TRBV5-1,CASSLQRGPQETQYF,TGCGCCAGCAGCTTGCAAAGGGGGCCCCAAGAGACCCAGTACTTC
TRBJ2-7,NA,NA,TRBV7-9,CASRQGVGGEQYF,TGTGCCAGCAGACAGGGAGTGGGGGGGGAGCAGTACTTC
TRBJ2-2,NA,NA,TRBV4-3,CASSQSSGLINGELFF,TGCGCCAGCAGCCAATCCAGCGGGCTTATTAACGGGGAGCTGTTTTTT
TRBJ1-2,NA,NA,TRBV19,CASSISGSNYGYTF,TGTGCCAGTAGTATATCAGGGTCTAACTATGGCTACACCTTC
TRBJ2-1,NA,TRBD2,TRBV18,CASSPRYGGNEQFF,TGTGCCAGCTCACCAAGGTACGGGGGGAATGAGCAGTTCTTC
TRBJ2-3,NA,NA,TRBV29-1,CSVLEGPGWDTQYF,TGCAGCGTTTTAGAGGGCCCGGGGTGGGATACGCAGTATTTT
TRBJ2-7,NA,TRBD2,TRBV29-1,CSVPGVAGIDEQYF,TGCAGCGTACCCGGGGTAGCGGGGATCGACGAGCAGTACTTC
TRBJ2-7,NA,TRBD2,TRBV10-1,CASLWRGGSYEQYF,TGCGCCAGCCTTTGGCGGGGGGGGTCCTACGAGCAGTACTTC
TRBJ2-5,few,NA,TRBV19,CASSRTSQETQYF,TGTGCCAGTAGTAGGACCTCGCAAGAGACCCAGTACTTC
TRBJ2-2,NA,TRBD2,TRBV7-2,CASSLLAGDTGELFF,TGTGCCAGCAGCTTATTAGCGGGAGACACCGGGGAGCTGTTTTTT
TRBJ2-1,NA,NA,TRBV27,CASCQKSDYNEQFF,TGTGCCAGCTGTCAGAAGTCGGACTACAATGAGCAGTTCTTC
TRBJ2-1,NA,TRBD2,TRBV9,CASSVDSRGYLEQFF,TGTGCCAGCAGCGTAGATTCGCGGGGGTACCTTGAGCAGTTCTTC
TRBJ1-5,NA,NA,TRBV18,CASSLTGPGNEPQHF,TGTGCCAGCTCCCTTACTGGGCCCGGCAATGAGCCCCAGCATTTT
TRBJ2-7,NA,TRBD1,TRBV5-1,CASSYRQGGGEQYF,TGCGCCAGCAGCTACCGACAGGGTGGCGGCGAGCAGTACTTC
TRBJ1-2,NA,NA,TRBV7-9,CASSLGEVAVGTF,NA
TRBJ1-1,NA,TRBD1,TRBV6-5,CANSYRGTQGSEAFF,TGTGCCAACAGTTACAGGGGAACACAGGGGAGTGAAGCTTTCTTT
TRBJ1-4,NA,TRBD1,TRBV2,CASINNRGNEKLFF,TGTGCCAGCATTAATAACAGGGGGAATGAAAAACTGTTTTTT
TRBJ2-4,NA,NA,TRBV7-2,CASSLGANIQYF,TGTGCCAGCAGCTTAGGGGCCAACATTCAGTACTTC
TRBJ1-2,NA,TRBD1,TRBV7-2,CASRPGGGGYTF,TGTGCCAGCAGGCCAGGGGGTGGGGGCTACACCTTC
TRBJ2-2,few,TRBD2,TRBV11-2,CASSFPPGGRTGELFF,TGTGCCAGCAGCTTCCCTCCGGGGGGGCGTACCGGGGAGCTGTTTTTT
TRBJ2-7,NA,TRBD1,TRBV4-2,CASSQGVGVGQGAYEQYF,TGTGCCAGCAGCCAAGGGGTCGGTGTGGGACAGGGTGCCTACGAGCAGTACTTC
TRBJ2-2,NA,NA,TRBV4-1,CASSQAGSIPNTGELFF,TGCGCCAGCAGCCAAGCGGGGAGTATCCCTAACACCGGGGAGCTGTTTTTT
TRBJ1-1,NA,NA,TRBV9,CASSVSYRDEAFF,TGTGCCAGCAGCGTGAGCTACCGGGATGAAGCTTTCTTT
TRBJ2-7,NA,NA,TRBV4-3,CASSQERGSYEQYF,TGCGCCAGCAGCCAAGAGAGGGGCTCCTACGAGCAGTACTTC